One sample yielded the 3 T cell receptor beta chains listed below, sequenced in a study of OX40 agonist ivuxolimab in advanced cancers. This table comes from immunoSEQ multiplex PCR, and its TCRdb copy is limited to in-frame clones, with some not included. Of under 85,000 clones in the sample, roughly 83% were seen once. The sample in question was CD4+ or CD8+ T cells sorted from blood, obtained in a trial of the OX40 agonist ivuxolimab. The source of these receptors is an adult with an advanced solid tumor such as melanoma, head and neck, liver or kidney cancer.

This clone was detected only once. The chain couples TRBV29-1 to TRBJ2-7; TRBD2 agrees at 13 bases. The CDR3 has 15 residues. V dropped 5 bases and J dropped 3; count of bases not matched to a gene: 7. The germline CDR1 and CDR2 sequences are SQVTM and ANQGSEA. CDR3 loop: CSVLPGLAGNYEQYF. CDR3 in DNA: TGCAGCGTTCTTCCGGGACTAGCGGGGAACTACGAGCAGTACTTC.

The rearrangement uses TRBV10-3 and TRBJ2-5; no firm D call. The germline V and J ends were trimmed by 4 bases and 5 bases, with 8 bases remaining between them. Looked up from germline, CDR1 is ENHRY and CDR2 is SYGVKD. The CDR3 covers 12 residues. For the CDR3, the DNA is TGTGCCATCAGTGTGGATCGGGAGACCCAGTACTTC. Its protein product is CAISVDRETQYF.

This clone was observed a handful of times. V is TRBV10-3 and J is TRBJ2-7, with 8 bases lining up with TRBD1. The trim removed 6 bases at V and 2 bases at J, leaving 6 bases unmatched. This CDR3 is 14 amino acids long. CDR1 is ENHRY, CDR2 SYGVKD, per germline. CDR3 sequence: CAISGTGRTYEQYF. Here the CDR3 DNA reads TGTGCCATCAGCGGGACAGGCCGTACCTACGAGCAGTACTTC.